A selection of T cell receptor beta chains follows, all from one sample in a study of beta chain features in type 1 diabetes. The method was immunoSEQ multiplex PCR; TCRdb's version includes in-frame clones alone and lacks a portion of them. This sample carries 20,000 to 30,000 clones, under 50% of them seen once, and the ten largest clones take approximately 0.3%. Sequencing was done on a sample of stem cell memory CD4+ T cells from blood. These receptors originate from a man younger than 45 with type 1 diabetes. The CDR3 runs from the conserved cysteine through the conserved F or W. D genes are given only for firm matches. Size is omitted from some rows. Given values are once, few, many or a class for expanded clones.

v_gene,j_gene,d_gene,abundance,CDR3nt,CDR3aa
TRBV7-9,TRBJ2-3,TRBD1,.,TGTGCCAGCAGCAGGGGACAGGGGTTGGGAGATACGCAGTATTTT,CASSRGQGLGDTQYF
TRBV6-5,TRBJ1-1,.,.,TGTGCCAGCAGCTCTCCTGACAGGCCCAACACTGAAGCTTTCTTT,CASSSPDRPNTEAFF
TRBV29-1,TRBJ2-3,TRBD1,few,TGCAGCGGTGGGACAGGGGGATTCGATACGCAGTATTTT,CSGGTGGFDTQYF
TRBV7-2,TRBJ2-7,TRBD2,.,TGTGCCAGCAACCCTACCGGGACTAGCCCTTACGAGCAGTACTTC,CASNPTGTSPYEQYF
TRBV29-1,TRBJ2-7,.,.,TGCAGCGTGCCCGGACAGACCCCTTACTACTACGAGCAGTACTTC,CSVPGQTPYYYEQYF
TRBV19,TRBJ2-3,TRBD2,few,TGTGCCAGTAGCCAAGGGACTAGCGGGACAGATACGCAGTATTTT,CASSQGTSGTDTQYF
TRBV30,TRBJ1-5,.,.,TGTGCCTGGAGTGAGGCAGGGTATAGCAATCAGCCCCAGCATTTT,CAWSEAGYSNQPQHF
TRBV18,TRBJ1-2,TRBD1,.,TGTGCCAGCTCACTCCCGGGACAGGATGGCTACACCTTC,CASSLPGQDGYTF
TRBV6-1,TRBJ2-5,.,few,TGTGCCAGCAGTGAAGCGCGGGGAGGCCGAGAGACCCAGTACTTC,CASSEARGGRETQYF
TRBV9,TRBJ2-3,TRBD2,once,TGTGCCAGCAGTTCAAGACTAGCGGGGGGCGGCACAGATACGCAGTATTTT,CASSSRLAGGGTDTQYF
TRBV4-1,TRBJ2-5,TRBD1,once,TGCGCCAGCAGCCAAGATTCAACAGGGGCTGGGGAGACCCAGTACTTC,CASSQDSTGAGETQYF
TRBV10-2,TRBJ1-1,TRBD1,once,TGCGCCAGCAGTGGACAGGGGCTGAACACTGAAGCTTTCTTT,CASSGQGLNTEAFF
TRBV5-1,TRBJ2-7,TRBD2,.,TGCGCCAGCAGCTTTTGGGCGGGAGTCCCCTACGAGCAGTACTTC,CASSFWAGVPYEQYF
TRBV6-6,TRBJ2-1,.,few,TGTGCCAGCAGTTACGGGTTCGCGGGACCCTACAATGAGCAGTTCTTC,CASSYGFAGPYNEQFF
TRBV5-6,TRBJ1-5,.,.,TGTGCCAGCAGCCCCTCGGCTGGCTTAATTAGAGGAAATCAGCCCCAGCATTTT,CASSPSAGLIRGNQPQHF
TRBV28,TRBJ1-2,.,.,TGTGCCAGCAGCCCCGACAGGGGCTACACCTTC,CASSPDRGYTF
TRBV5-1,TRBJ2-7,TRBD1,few,TGCGCCAGCAGCTTGGTGCAGGGGGCCTACGAGCAGTACTTC,CASSLVQGAYEQYF
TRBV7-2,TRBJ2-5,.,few,TGTGCCAGCAGCTTAGGGGCGGGTAGAGAGACCCAGTACTTC,CASSLGAGRETQYF
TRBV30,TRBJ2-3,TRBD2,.,TGTGCCTGGGAAACCGGGACTAGAGGGTTTGGAACAGATACGCAGTATTTT,CAWETGTRGFGTDTQYF
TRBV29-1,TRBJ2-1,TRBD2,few,TGCAGCGCTGACCCAATAGCGGGAGGTTACAATGAGCAGTTCTTC,CSADPIAGGYNEQFF
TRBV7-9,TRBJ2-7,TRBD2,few,TGTGCCAGCAGCCGATCTCCGGGACTAGCGAGGGAGCAGTACTTC,CASSRSPGLAREQYF
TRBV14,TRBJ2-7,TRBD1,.,TGTGCCAGCAGCCATCACGCCGGGACAGGGGATGACGAGCAGTACTTC,CASSHHAGTGDDEQYF
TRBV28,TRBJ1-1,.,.,TGTGCCAGCAGTTTTCGTTTGAACACTGAAGCTTTCTTT,CASSFRLNTEAFF
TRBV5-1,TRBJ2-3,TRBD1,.,TGCGCCACATCACAGGGGTTCACAGATACGCAGTATTTT,CATSQGFTDTQYF
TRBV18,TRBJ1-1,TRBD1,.,TGTGCCAGCTCTAGAAACCGGGACAGGGACACTGAAGCTTTCTTT,CASSRNRDRDTEAFF
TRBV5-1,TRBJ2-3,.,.,TGCGCCAGCGCCCCAGGGGCGAGTTCCGATACGCAGTATTTT,CASAPGASSDTQYF
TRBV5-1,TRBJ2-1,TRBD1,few,TGCGCCAGCAGCTTGGTACAGGGGCGGGCTGAGCAGTTCTTC,CASSLVQGRAEQFF
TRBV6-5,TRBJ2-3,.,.,TGTGCCAGCACACCTCCGGGGATCAGCACAGATACGCAGTATTTT,CASTPPGISTDTQYF
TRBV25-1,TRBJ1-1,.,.,TGTGCCAGCAGTGAGGTGGACAGAAACACTGAAGCTTTCTTT,CASSEVDRNTEAFF
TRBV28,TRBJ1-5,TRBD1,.,TGTGCCAGCCACCGGGACAGTAATCAGCCCCAGCATTTT,CASHRDSNQPQHF
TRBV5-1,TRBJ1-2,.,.,TGCGCCAGCAGCCCCGACATTAACTATGGCTACACCTTC,CASSPDINYGYTF
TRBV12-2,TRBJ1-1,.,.,TGTGCAAGTCGCTTAGGGGGCAAGTCTGAAGCTTTCTTT,CASRLGGKSEAFF
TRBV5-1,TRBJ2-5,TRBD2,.,TGCGCCAGCAACCCCGGACACCTAAATAGCGGGAGGGCCGGTCAGACCCAGTACTTC,CASNPGHLNSGRAGQTQYF
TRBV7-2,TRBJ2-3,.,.,TGTGCCAGCAGCCCTAGCACAGATACGCAGTATTTT,CASSPSTDTQYF
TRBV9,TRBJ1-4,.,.,TGTGCCAGCAGCGCCCTGGGAAGCGGTGGAAAACTGTTTTTT,CASSALGSGGKLFF
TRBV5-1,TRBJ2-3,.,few,TGCGCCAGCAGCTTGGCCCCTTCTGCGGCTAGCACAGATACGCAGTATTTT,CASSLAPSAASTDTQYF
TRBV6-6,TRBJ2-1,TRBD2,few,TGTGCCAGCGAAGCGGGGGAACACAATGAGCAGTTCTTC,CASEAGEHNEQFF
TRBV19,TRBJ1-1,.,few,TGTGCCAGTAGTATCGTTGGGGCGCAAGCTTTCTTT,CASSIVGAQAFF
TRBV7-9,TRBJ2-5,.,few,TGTGCCAGCAGCTTAGCTAGCGCCCAGTACTTC,CASSLASAQYF